This T cell receptor beta chain derives from a study of patients and donors after allogeneic stem cell transplantation. This clonotype was detected ten times or more. There are 16 residues in the CDR3. Trimming cost V 4 bases and J 0 bases, with 13 bases left between them. CDR1 is SEHNR, CDR2 FQNEAQ, per germline (reference sequence). One entry per CDR3 protein results from TCRdb running MiXCR on the RT-PCR reads. This table has hundreds of thousands of distinct CDR3 sequences, roughly 16% appearing once. V usage is TRBV7-9 and J usage is TRBJ2-1, with unresolved D. The clonotype originates from a human donor who was either an allogeneic HSCT recipient or a stem cell or donor lymphocyte infusion donor (not recorded which). It is not recorded whose cells these are; they may come from a transplant donor. Sequencing input: blood, either unsorted or a sorted T cell fraction (not recorded which). DNA for the CDR3: TGTGCCAGCAGCTCCATCTCTAAGCCCTCCTACAATGAGCAGTTCTTC. Its translation: CASSSISKPSYNEQFF.